This TCR beta chain was identified in a study of T cell repertoires in aging, cancer and after chemotherapy. Amplification of TCR beta used genomic DNA extracted from peripheral blood. With 2 bases removed from V and 1 base from J, the gap between germline ends came to 9 bases. CDR3 length: 13 residues. Germline CDR1 reads DFQATT; CDR2 reads SNEGSKA (reference sequence). A mixed TRB-A/B primer pool amplified rearranged TRB by multiplex touch-down PCR. MiXCR, applied by TCRdb to the multiplex PCR reads, yields one record per CDR3 protein. This repertoire shows fewer than 9,500 distinct CDR3 sequences, roughly 30% found once; its top ten account for 3.5%.

The sequencing sample was made of blood. The chain links TRBV20-1 to TRBJ2-7; TRBD1 might be the D (5 bases). This receptor was identified in a human donor in good health. CDR3 protein: CSARRQGSYEQYF. DNA of the CDR3: TGCAGTGCTAGAAGGCAGGGATCCTACGAGCAGTACTTC.